This TCR beta chain was documented in a study of glioma-infiltrating T cells after dendritic cell vaccination. Looking at the study overall: Autologous tumor lysate was loaded overnight onto monocyte-derived dendritic cells grown about seven days with IL-4 and GM-CSF. Study-wide results and caveats: No direct clonality-survival link was found; a diverse polyclonal response may matter.

The assay was immunoSEQ multiplex PCR, and TCRdb's table has in-frame clones only and misses some. The data show tens of thousands of clones, more than 75% seen once. The CDR3 extends over 14 amino acids. The germline gives CDR1 SGHVS, CDR2 FNYEAQ. V trimming: 6 bases; J trimming: 8 bases; junction bases outside the gene matches: 10. On this clone itself: The antigen is undetermined.

Indicated time point: after dendritic cell vaccination, including at tumor progression/relapse. Only patients with spare fresh-frozen tumor and over two years of follow-up were included. The gene calls are TRBV7-6 and TRBJ2-1; 7 bases align to TRBD2. Sequencing used blood, obtained after dendritic cell vaccination. This clonotype was sampled from a human donor with glioblastoma. The CDR3 sequence is CASSKAGYRDEQFF. The DNA of the CDR3 is TGTGCCAGCAGTAAAGCGGGGTATAGGGATGAGCAGTTCTTC. Full variable domain (outside the CDR3, taken from reference TRBV7-6 and TRBJ2-1): GAGVSQSPRYKVTKRGQDVALRCDPISGHVSLYWYRQALGQGPEFLTYFNYEAQQDKSGLPNDRFSAERPEGSISTLTIQRTEQRDSAMYRCASSKAGYRDEQFFGPGTRLTVL.